This T cell receptor (beta chain) was found in a study of a mutant IDH1 vaccine in newly diagnosed glioma. As for the study in general: Patients received vaccination from 4-6 weeks after radiotherapy alone, or with temozolomide cycles.

Time point noted: week 23, last vaccination. Vaccine doses each comprised 300 ug of mutant IDH1 20-mer peptide, with topical imiquimod. Comment on this clone: The antigen is not known.

The junction had 3 bases not matched to a gene; V was cut back by 6 bases and J by 6 bases. The CDR3 is made up of 12 amino acids. Germline V CDR1 and CDR2: MGHDK, SYGVNS. The data were produced by immunoSEQ multiplex PCR, yet TCRdb's version contains in-frame clones alone and is incomplete. The sample has tens of thousands of clones; about 90% are singletons. The starting material was PBMCs, obtained from a glioma patient whose treatment included an IDH1 peptide vaccine. V and J are TRBV25-1 and TRBJ1-2; 8 bases match TRBD1. The receptor was isolated from a man between 35 and 55 years old with glioma. The CDR3 DNA reads TGTGCCAGCAGGCAGGGGGCCAATGGCTACACCTTC. Translation: CASRQGANGYTF.